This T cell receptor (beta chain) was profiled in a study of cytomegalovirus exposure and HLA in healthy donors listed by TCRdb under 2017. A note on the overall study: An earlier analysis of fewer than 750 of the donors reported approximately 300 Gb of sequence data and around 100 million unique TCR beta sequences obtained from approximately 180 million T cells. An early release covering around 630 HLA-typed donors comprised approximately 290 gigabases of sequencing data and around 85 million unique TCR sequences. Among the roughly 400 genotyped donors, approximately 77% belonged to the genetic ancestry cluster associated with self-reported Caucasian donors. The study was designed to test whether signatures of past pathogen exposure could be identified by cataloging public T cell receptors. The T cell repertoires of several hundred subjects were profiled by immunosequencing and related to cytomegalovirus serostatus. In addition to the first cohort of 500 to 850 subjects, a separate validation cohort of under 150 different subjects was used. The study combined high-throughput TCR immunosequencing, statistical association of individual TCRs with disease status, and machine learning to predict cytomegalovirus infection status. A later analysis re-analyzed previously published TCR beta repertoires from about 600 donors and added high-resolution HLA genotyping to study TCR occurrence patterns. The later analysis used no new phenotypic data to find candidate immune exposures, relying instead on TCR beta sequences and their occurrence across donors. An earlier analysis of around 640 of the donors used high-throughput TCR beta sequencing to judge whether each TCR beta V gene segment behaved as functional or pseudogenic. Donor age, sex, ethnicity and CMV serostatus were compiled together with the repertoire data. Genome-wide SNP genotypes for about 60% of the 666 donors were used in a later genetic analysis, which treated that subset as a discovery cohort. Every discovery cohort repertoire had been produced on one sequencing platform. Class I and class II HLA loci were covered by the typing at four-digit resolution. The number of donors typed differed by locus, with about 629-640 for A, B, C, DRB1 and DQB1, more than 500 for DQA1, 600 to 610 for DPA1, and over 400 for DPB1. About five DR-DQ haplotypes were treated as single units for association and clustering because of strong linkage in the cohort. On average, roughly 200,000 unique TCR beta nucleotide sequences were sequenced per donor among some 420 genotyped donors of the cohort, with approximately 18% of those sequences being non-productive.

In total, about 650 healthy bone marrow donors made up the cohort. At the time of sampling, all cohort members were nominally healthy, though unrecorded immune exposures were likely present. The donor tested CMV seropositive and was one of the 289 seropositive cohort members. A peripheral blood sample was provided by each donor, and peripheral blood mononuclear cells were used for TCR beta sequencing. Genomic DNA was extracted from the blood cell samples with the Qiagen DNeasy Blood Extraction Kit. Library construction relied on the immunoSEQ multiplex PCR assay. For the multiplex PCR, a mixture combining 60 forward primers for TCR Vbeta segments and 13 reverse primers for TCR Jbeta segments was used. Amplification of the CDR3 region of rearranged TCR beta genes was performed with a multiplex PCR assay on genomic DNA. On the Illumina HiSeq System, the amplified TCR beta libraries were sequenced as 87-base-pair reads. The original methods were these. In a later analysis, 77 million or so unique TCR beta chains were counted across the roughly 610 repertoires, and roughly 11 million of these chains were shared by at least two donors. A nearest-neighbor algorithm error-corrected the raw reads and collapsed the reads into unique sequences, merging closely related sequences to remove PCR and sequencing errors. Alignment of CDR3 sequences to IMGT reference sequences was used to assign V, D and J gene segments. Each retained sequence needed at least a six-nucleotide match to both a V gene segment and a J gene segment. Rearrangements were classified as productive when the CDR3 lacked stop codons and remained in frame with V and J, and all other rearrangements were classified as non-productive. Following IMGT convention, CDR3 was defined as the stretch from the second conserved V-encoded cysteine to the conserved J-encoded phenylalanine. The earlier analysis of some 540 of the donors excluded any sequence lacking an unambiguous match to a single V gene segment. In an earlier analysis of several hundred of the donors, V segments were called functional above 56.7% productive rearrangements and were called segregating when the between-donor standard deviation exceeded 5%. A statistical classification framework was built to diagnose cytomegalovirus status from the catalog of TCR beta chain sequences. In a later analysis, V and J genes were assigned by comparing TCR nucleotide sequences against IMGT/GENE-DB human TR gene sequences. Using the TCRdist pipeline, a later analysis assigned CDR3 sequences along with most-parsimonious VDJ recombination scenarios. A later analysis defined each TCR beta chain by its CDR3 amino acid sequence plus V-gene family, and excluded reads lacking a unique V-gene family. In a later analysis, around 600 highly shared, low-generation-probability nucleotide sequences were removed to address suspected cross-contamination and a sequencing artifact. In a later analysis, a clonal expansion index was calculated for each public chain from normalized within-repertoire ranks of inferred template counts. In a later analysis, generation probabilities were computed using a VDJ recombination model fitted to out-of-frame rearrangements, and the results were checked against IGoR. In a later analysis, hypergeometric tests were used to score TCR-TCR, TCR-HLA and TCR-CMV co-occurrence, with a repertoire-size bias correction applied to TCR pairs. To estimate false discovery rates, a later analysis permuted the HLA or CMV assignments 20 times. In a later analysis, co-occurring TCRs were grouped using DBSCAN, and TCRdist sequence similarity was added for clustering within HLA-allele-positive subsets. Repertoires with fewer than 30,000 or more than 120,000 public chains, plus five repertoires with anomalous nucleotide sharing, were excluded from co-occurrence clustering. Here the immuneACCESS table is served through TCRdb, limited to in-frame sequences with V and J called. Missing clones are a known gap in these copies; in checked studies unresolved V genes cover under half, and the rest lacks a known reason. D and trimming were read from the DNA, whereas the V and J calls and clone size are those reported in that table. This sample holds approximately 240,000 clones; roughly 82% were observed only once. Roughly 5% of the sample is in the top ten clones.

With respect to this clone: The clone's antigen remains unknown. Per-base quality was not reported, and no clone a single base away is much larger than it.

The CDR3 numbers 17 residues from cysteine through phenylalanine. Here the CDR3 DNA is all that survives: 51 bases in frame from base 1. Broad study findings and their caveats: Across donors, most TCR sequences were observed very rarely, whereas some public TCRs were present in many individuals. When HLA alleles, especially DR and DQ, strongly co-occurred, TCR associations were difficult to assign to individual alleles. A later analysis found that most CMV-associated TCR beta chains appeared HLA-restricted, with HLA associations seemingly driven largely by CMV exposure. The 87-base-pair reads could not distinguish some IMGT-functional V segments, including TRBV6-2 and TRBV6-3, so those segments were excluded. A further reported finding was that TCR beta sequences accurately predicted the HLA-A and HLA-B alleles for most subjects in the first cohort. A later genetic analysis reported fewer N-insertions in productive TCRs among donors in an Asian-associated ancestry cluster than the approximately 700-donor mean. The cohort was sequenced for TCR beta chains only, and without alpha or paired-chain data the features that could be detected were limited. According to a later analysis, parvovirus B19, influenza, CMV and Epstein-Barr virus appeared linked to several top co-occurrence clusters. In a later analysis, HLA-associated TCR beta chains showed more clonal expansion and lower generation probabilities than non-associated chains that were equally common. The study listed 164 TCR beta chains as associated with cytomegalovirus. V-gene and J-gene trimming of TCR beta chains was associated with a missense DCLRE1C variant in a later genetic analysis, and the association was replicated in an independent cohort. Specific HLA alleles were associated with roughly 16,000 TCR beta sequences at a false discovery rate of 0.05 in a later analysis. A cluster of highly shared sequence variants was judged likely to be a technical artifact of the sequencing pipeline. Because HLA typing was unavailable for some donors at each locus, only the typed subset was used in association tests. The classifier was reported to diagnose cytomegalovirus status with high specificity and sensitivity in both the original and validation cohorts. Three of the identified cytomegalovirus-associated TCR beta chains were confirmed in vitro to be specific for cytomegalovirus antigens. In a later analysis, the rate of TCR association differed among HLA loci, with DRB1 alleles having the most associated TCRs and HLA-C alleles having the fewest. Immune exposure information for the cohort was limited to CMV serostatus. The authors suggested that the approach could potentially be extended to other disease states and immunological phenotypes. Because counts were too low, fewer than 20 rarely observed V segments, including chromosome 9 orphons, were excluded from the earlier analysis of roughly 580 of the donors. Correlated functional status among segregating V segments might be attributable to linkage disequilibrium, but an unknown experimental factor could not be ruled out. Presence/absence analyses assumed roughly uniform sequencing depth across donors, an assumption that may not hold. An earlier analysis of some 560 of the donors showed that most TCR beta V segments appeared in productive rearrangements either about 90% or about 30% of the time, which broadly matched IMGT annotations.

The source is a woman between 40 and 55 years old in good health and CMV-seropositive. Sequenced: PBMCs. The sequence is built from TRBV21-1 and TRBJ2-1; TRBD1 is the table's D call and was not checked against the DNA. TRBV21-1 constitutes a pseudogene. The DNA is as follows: TGTGCCAGCAGCCACATGGGGCGACAGTACCTCGACAATGAGCAGTTCTTC. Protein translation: CASSHMGRQYLDNEQFF.